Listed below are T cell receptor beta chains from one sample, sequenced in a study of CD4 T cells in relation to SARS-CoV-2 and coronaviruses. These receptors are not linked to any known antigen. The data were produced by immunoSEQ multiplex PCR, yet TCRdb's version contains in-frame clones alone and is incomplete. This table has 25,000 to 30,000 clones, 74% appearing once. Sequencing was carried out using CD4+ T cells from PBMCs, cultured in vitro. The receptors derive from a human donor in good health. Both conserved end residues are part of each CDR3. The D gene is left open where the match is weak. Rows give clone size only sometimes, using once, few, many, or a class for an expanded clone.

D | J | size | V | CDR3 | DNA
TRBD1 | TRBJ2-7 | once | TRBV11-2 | CASSSGTGGVQQYF | TGTGCCAGCAGCTCCGGGACAGGGGGCGTACAGCAGTACTTC
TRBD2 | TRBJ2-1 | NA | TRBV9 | CASSAAAGVLYEQFF | TGTGCCAGCAGTGCCGCCGCGGGGGTGCTTTATGAGCAGTTCTTC
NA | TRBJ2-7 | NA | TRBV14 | CASSQGGLGGYLRVQYF | TGTGCCAGCAGCCAAGGGGGGCTGGGCGGATACTTACGAGTGCAGTACTTC
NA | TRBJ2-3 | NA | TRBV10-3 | CAITGGQTDTQYF | TGTGCCATCACCGGGGGCCAAACAGATACGCAGTATTTT
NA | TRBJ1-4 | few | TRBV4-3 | CASSQMVGNEKLFF | TGCGCCAGCAGCCAAATGGTTGGTAATGAAAAACTGTTTTTT
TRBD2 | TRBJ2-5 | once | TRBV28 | CASSLSLAGEKAQYF | TGTGCCAGCAGTTTAAGTCTAGCGGGAGAAAAGGCCCAGTACTTC
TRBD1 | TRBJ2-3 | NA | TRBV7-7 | CASSPTGASTDTQYF | TGTGCCAGCAGCCCGACAGGGGCGAGCACAGATACGCAGTATTTT
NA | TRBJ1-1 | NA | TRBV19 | CASSTFSLGFYTEAFF | TGTGCCAGTAGTACTTTCTCGTTAGGGTTCTATACTGAAGCTTTCTTT
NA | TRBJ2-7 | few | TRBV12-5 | CASGPEGGPYEQYF | TGTGCTAGTGGCCCCGAGGGGGGCCCCTACGAGCAGTACTTC
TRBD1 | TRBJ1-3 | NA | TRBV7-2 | CASSPRTGSGNTIYF | TGTGCCAGCAGCCCCAGGACAGGCTCTGGAAACACCATATATTTT
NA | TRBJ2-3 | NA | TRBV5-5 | CASSLGLGDTQYF | TGTGCCAGCAGCTTGGGACTTGGAGATACGCAGTATTTT
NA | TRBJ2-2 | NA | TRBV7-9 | CASTLGKIGELFF | TGTGCCAGCACCTTAGGGAAGATCGGGGAGCTGTTTTTT
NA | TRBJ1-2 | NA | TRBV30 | CAWTPLSYGYTF | TGTGCCTGGACCCCTCTAAGTTATGGCTACACCTTC
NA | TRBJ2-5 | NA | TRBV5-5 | CASSGGVADRETQYF | TGTGCCAGCAGCGGCGGGGTAGCTGACCGGGAGACCCAGTACTTC
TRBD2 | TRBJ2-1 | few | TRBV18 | CASSGTGTSGSGEQFF | TGTGCCAGCTCAGGTACCGGGACTAGCGGGTCTGGTGAGCAGTTCTTC
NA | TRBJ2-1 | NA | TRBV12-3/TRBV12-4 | CASRRGAAQEQFF | TGTGCCAGCAGGCGTGGGGCGGCACAGGAGCAGTTCTTC
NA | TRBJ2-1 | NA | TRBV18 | CASSPPGTYNEQFF | TGTGCCAGCTCACCACCGGGGACCTACAATGAGCAGTTCTTC
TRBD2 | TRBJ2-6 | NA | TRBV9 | CASSPRPRLAGGSSGANVLTF | TGTGCCAGCAGCCCCCGCCCGCGACTAGCGGGAGGCTCCTCTGGGGCCAACGTCCTGACTTTC
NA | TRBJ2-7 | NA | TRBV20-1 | CSGALASEQYF | TGCAGTGGCGCCCTAGCGTCCGAGCAGTACTTC
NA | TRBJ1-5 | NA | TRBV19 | CASSPQVLQPQHF | TGTGCCAGTAGTCCCCAGGTACTTCAGCCCCAGCATTTT
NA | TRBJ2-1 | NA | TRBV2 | CASSEGGYDRDEQFF | TGTGCCAGCAGTGAAGGCGGCTACGATCGGGATGAGCAGTTCTTC
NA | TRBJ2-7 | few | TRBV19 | CASTPPGRRYEQYF | TGTGCCAGTACCCCCCCGGGGCGACGGTACGAGCAGTACTTC
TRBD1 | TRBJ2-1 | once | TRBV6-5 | CASSWTGSGNEQFF | TGTGCCAGCAGTTGGACAGGGTCTGGGAATGAGCAGTTCTTC
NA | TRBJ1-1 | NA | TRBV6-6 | CAIGRVLRTEAFF | TGTGCCATCGGCCGAGTCTTGAGGACTGAAGCTTTCTTT
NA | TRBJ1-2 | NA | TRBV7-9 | CASSLEGRGYGYTF | TGTGCCAGCAGCTTGGAGGGGCGCGGCTATGGCTACACCTTC
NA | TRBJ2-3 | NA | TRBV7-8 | CASSRDGRTDTQYF | TGTGCCAGCAGTCGGGACGGGCGCACAGATACGCAGTATTTT
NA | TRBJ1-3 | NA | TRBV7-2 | CASSLDGGGRSGNTIYF | TGTGCCAGCAGCTTAGACGGGGGGGGGCGGTCTGGAAACACCATATATTTT
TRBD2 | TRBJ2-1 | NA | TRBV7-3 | CASSYGLAGSNEQFF | TGTGCCAGCAGCTATGGACTAGCAGGGTCCAATGAGCAGTTCTTC
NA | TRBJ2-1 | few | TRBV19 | CASSSRDLDWFF | TGTGCCAGTAGTAGCCGGGACCTCGATTGGTTCTTC
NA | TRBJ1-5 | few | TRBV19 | CATEPGGARQPQHF | TGTGCCACCGAGCCTGGGGGGGCGCGGCAGCCCCAGCATTTT
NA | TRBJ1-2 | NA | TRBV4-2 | CASSQGARGGNLNYGYTF | TGTGCCAGCAGCCAAGGTGCCCGAGGGGGAAATCTTAACTATGGCTACACCTTC
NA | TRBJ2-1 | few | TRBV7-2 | CASSSFWGSDGIF | TGTGCCAGCAGCTCCTTCTGGGGGAGTGACGGAATCTTC
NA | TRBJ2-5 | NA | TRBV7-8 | CASSLGFGETQYF | TGTGCCAGCAGCTTAGGGTTCGGAGAGACCCAGTACTTC
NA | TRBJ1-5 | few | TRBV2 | CATRDSNQPQHF | TGTGCCACAAGGGATAGCAATCAGCCCCAGCATTTT
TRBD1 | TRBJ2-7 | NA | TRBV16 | CASSPLGQGAYEQYF | TGTGCCAGCAGCCCCCTGGGGCAGGGGGCTTACGAGCAGTACTTC
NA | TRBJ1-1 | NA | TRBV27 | CASSLGAGRGTEAFF | TGTGCCAGCAGTTTGGGTGCGGGGCGGGGTACTGAAGCTTTCTTT
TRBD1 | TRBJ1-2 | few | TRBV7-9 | CASSSNSGTGGRGYTF | TGTGCCAGCAGCTCCAATTCCGGGACAGGGGGCCGGGGCTACACCTTC
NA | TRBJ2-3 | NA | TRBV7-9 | CASSFVKDTQYF | TGTGCCAGCAGCTTTGTGAAAGATACGCAGTATTTT